These 5 T cell receptor beta chains share one sample of origin, sequenced in a study of blood T cells in healthy people across ages. Sample-barcoded 5' priming and a J-beta primer mix drove a second PCR of roughly 6 to 12 cycles. TCRdb re-analysed the 5' RACE reads in MiXCR, keeping a single row per CDR3 protein. The data hold 700,000 to 850,000 distinct CDR3 sequences, with around 34% observed a single time. The sequenced sample was blood. The source is a man between 18 and 29 years old in good health.

For this clonotype: Mismatch with germline at one junction end may stem from a read error. The chain has TRBV5-1 and TRBJ2-5, with 8 bases that match TRBD2. The CDR3 totals 16 residues. Looked up from germline, CDR1 is SGHRS and CDR2 is YFSETQ. CDR3 in DNA: TGCGCCAGCAGCTTAACGACCAGCGGGGGCCAAGAGGCCCAGTACTTC. Its translation is CASSLTTSGGQEAQYF.

This clonotype came up a few times. V and J are TRBV5-1 and TRBJ2-7, with D possibly matching TRBD2 (5 bases). Germline V gene lookup returns CDR1 SGHRS and CDR2 YFSETQ. Deletions cut 4 bases from V and 4 bases from J, with 24 bases between. CDR3 length equals 17 residues. The CDR3 reads CASSSGGMGIIAYEQYF. DNA of the CDR3: TGCGCCAGCAGCAGTGGAGGCATGGGGATCATTGCGTACGAGCAGTACTTC.

The chain is built from TRBV20-1 and TRBJ2-1; the match to TRBD1 covers 8 bases. Germline V gene lookup returns CDR1 DFQATT and CDR2 SNEGSKA (reference sequence). After removal of 3 bases from V and 0 bases from J, the junction contained 4 bases not matched to a gene. The CDR3 is made up of 15 amino acids. In DNA, the CDR3 is TGCAGTGCTAGGACAGGGGCCACCTCCTACAATGAGCAGTTCTTC. Translated, it gives CSARTGATSYNEQFF.

The J gene is TRBJ2-5, the V gene TRBV29-1, with D possibly being TRBD2 (5 bases). This CDR3 comprises 13 residues. Germline V gene sequence: CDR1 SQVTM, CDR2 ANQGSEA. Trimming removed 4 bases at V and 4 bases at J, with 13 bases between. The CDR3 is CSVAPGSRETQYF. CDR3 nucleotides: TGCAGCGTTGCACCGGGAAGTCGAGAGACCCAGTACTTC.

V is TRBV12-3 or TRBV12-4 and J is TRBJ2-1; tentatively, D is TRBD1 or TRBD2 (5 bases each). V lost 4 bases and J 2 bases, leaving 9 bases between the germline ends. The CDR3 is 14 residues long. CDR3 protein: CASSSVGPYNEQFF. For the CDR3, the DNA is TGTGCCAGCAGTTCCGTGGGACCCTACAATGAGCAGTTCTTC.